This TCR beta chain came from a study of graft-versus-host responses after intestinal transplantation. About the research overall: Each recipient received anti-thymocyte globulin induction, then tacrolimus and steroids for about 3 years.

Trimming stripped 3 bases from V and 2 bases from J, with 5 bases between. CDR1 is SGHAT and CDR2 is FQNNGV in the germline V gene. The CDR3 runs 13 residues. Graft material was processed, releasing intraepithelial and lamina propria lymphocytes. Study findings and constraints: Marrow from the recipient contained GvH clones, some of which had appeared first in ileum or blood.

Some clones are missing from TCRdb's copy, which holds only in-frame ones; the method was immunoSEQ multiplex PCR. The data show around 7,400 clones, almost 70% seen once. Of note for this clone: What it binds is not known.

This rearrangement joins TRBV11-2 to TRBJ1-3, with D unresolved. The source material was ileum tissue, sampled approximately 35 weeks after intestinal transplantation. The clonotype was recovered from a human patient who received an intestinal transplant, so some T cells may come from the graft donor. CDR3 nucleotides: TGTGCCAGCAGCTTGCAAACTGGAAACACCATATATTTT. Protein product: CASSLQTGNTIYF. The full variable domain, with the rest looked up from reference TRBV11-2 and TRBJ1-3, is EAGVAQSPRYKIIEKRQSVAFWCNPISGHATLYWYQQILGQGPKLLIQFQNNGVVDDSQLPKDRFSAERLKGVDSTLKIQPAKLEDSAVYLCASSLQTGNTIYFGEGSWLTVV.